The present T cell receptor beta chain was sequenced within a study of control samples from healthy donors and cancer patients. Only in-frame clones appear in the TCRdb table, and some are missing; sequencing was by immunoSEQ multiplex PCR. The table lists tens of thousands of clones, just over 90% of them singletons. J was trimmed by 3 bases and V by 1 base; bases with no gene match: 4. This CDR3 is built from 16 residues. Germline V gene sequence: CDR1 MNHEY, CDR2 SMNVEV (reference sequence). The chain carries TRBV27 and TRBJ2-1; 9 positions match TRBD1. Source material: blood. The sequence was obtained from a woman aged 25 to 45 in good health. The CDR3 is CASSLFPGQGYNEQFF. CDR3 coding DNA: TGTGCCAGCAGTTTATTTCCGGGACAGGGCTACAATGAGCAGTTCTTC.